A selection of T cell receptor beta chains follows, all from one sample in a study of T cells in Graves' hyperthyroidism and ophthalmopathy. Each CDR3 protein is one row after TCRdb ran MiXCR on the multiplex PCR reads. The sample yields some 270,000 distinct CDR3 sequences, around 15% seen once. The sequencing sample was made of blood. The source is a woman aged 40 to 55 with Graves' hyperthyroidism. The CDR3 runs from the conserved cysteine through the conserved F or W. A D gene is named only where the DNA matches it firmly. The size of a clone is reported for some rows only, either as once, few or many, or as a class for expanded clones.

>TRBJ2-7|many|TRBV7-9|TRBD2
CASSGRLAGYEQYF
TGTGCCAGCAGTGGAAGACTAGCGGGTTACGAGCAGTACTTC
>TRBJ1-1|many|TRBV20-1|TRBD1
CSALPGTGNTEAFF
TGCAGTGCCCTCCCCGGGACAGGGAACACTGAAGCTTTCTTT
>TRBJ1-1|many|TRBV7-9|TRBD1
CASSLAAWGTGVNTEAFF
TGTGCCAGCAGCTTAGCAGCTTGGGGGACAGGGGTGAACACTGAAGCTTTCTTT
>TRBJ1-1|many|TRBV28|TRBD1
CATGTVNTEAFF
TGTGCCACCGGGACAGTGAACACTGAAGCTTTCTTT
>TRBJ1-1|many|TRBV20-1|-
CSARPSTRMNTEAFF
TGCAGTGCTAGACCTTCGACAAGAATGAACACTGAAGCTTTCTTT
>TRBJ2-2|few|TRBV7-3|-
CASSSRVAGELFF
TGTGCCAGCAGCTCCCGGGTGGCCGGGGAGCTGTTTTTT
>TRBJ1-5|many|TRBV28|TRBD1
CASSWGQGINQPQHF
TGTGCCAGCAGTTGGGGACAGGGGATCAATCAGCCCCAGCATTTT
>TRBJ2-3|-|TRBV5-1|-
CASSLGRSADTQYF
TGCGCCAGCAGCTTAGGACGATCTGCAGATACGCAGTATTTT
>TRBJ2-3|many|TRBV5-1|-
CASSAGTASTDTQYF
TGCGCCAGCAGCGCCGGGACGGCGAGCACAGATACGCAGTATTTT
>TRBJ1-3|-|TRBV10-3|-
CAINPGRRGNTIYF
TGTGCCATCAATCCGGGCAGGCGCGGAAACACCATATATTTT
>TRBJ2-1|few|TRBV5-6|-
CASSLDLGYNEQFF
TGTGCCAGCAGCTTGGATCTCGGGTACAATGAGCAGTTCTTC
>TRBJ1-2|few|TRBV5-6|-
CASSVSGQGFGYTF
TGTGCCAGCAGCGTGTCTGGGCAGGGGTTTGGCTACACCTTC
>TRBJ1-2|many|TRBV19|-
CASSISSIDGYTF
TGTGCCAGTAGTATTTCGTCCATCGATGGCTACACCTTC
>TRBJ2-1|-|TRBV7-2|TRBD1
CASSRQGSSYNEQFF
TGTGCCAGCAGCCGACAGGGAAGCTCCTACAATGAGCAGTTCTTC
>TRBJ1-5|-|TRBV19|-
CASSSRGGRQPQHF
TGTGCCAGTAGTAGTCGCGGGGGTCGGCAGCCCCAGCATTTT
>TRBJ1-5|many|TRBV28|-
CASIPGGGSHQPQHF
TGTGCCAGCATACCCGGGGGCGGCTCCCATCAGCCCCAGCATTTT
>TRBJ1-2|many|TRBV4-1|-
CASSQQTGNDYGYTF
TGCGCCAGCAGCCAGCAAACAGGGAACGACTATGGCTACACCTTC
>TRBJ2-2|-|TRBV29-1|TRBD1
CSAYRGTNTGELFF
TGCAGCGCCTACAGGGGCACGAACACCGGGGAGCTGTTTTTT
>TRBJ1-6|few|TRBV20-1|-
CSASAGTSGQWQNSPLHF
TGCAGTGCAAGCGCCGGGACCTCGGGACAATGGCAAAATTCACCCCTCCACTTT
>TRBJ2-5|few|TRBV20-1|TRBD2
CSARKPGLGVETQYF
TGCAGTGCACGAAAACCGGGACTAGGGGTGGAGACCCAGTACTTC
>TRBJ1-5|-|TRBV3-1|-
CASSQDPSLGRDNQPQHF
TGTGCCAGCAGCCAAGATCCGTCTCTAGGGAGGGACAATCAGCCCCAGCATTTT
>TRBJ1-5|-|TRBV9|TRBD1
CASSGQGRGNQPQHF
TGTGCCAGCAGCGGACAGGGTAGGGGCAATCAGCCCCAGCATTTT
>TRBJ1-5|many|TRBV3-1|-
CASSPRGQPQHF
TGTGCCAGCAGCCCGCGGGGACAGCCCCAGCATTTT
>TRBJ2-5|many|TRBV20-1|TRBD1
CSAFGQGRETQYF
TGCAGTGCTTTTGGACAGGGCCGAGAGACCCAGTACTTC
>TRBJ2-2|-|TRBV7-3|TRBD1
CASSSGGRNTGELFF
TGTGCCAGCAGCTCAGGGGGCCGGAACACCGGGGAGCTGTTTTTT
>TRBJ1-5|many|TRBV2|TRBD1
CASRGQAGEPQHF
TGTGCCAGCAGAGGACAGGCGGGGGAGCCCCAGCATTTT
>TRBJ2-2|few|TRBV12-5|-
CASGLVAGTGELFF
TGTGCTAGTGGTTTGGTCGCAGGGACCGGGGAGCTGTTTTTT
>TRBJ1-2|many|TRBV3-1|TRBD1
CASSPRTGGSYGYTF
TGTGCCAGCAGCCCTCGGACAGGGGGCTCCTATGGCTACACCTTC
>TRBJ1-2|many|TRBV15|-
CATSRVLTGGGNYGYTF
TGTGCCACCAGCAGAGTTTTAACAGGCGGCGGGAACTATGGCTACACCTTC
>TRBJ1-1|many|TRBV5-1|-
CATALSGNTEAFF
TGCGCCACCGCGCTTAGCGGAAACACTGAAGCTTTCTTT
>TRBJ2-6|few|TRBV12-3/TRBV12-4|TRBD1
CASSPPQGALGANVLTF
TGTGCCAGCAGCCCTCCACAGGGGGCGCTTGGGGCCAACGTCCTGACTTTC
>TRBJ1-2|many|TRBV24-1|TRBD1
CATSDTDREGGYGYTF
TGTGCCACCAGTGATACCGACAGGGAAGGAGGCTATGGCTACACCTTC
>TRBJ2-2|-|TRBV10-3|-
CAISVQENTGELFF
TGTGCCATCAGTGTACAGGAGAACACCGGGGAGCTGTTTTTT
>TRBJ2-5|many|TRBV24-1|TRBD2
CATSDPGRAETQYF
TGTGCCACCAGTGATCCGGGGAGGGCCGAGACCCAGTACTTC
>TRBJ1-4|many|TRBV18|-
CASSPDREKLFF
TGTGCCAGCTCTCCTGACAGAGAAAAACTGTTTTTT
>TRBJ2-1|-|TRBV27|TRBD2
CASSPAGWSGGQFF
TGTGCCAGCAGTCCAGCGGGTTGGTCGGGAGGGCAGTTCTTC
>TRBJ2-7|few|TRBV20-1|TRBD2
CSASPWTSGSEAYEQYF
TGCAGTGCTAGTCCCTGGACTAGCGGGTCAGAGGCCTACGAGCAGTACTTC